Presented here are 20 T cell receptor beta chains from one specimen sequenced in a study of blood T cell repertoires in COVID-19. The data were produced by immunoSEQ multiplex PCR, yet TCRdb's version contains in-frame clones alone and is incomplete. In the table there are about 150,000 clones, around 87% of which are singletons. Sequenced: peripheral blood. These receptors were collected from an elderly man with acute or convalescent COVID-19.

The chain is built from TRBV7-9 and TRBJ2-3; D possibly corresponds to TRBD1 (5 bases). The CDR3 is made up of 14 amino acids. CDR1 and CDR2 from the germline V gene are SEHNR and FQNEAQ (reference sequence). Trimming removed 7 bases at V and 3 bases at J, with 14 bases between. This CDR3 reads CASTLQGATDTQYF. CDR3 coding DNA: TGTGCCAGCACGCTTCAAGGGGCGACAGATACGCAGTATTTT.

The chain couples TRBV21-1 to TRBJ1-5; no check of the table's D call, TRBD1, against the DNA was made. TRBV21-1 represents a pseudogene. The CDR3 covers 14 residues. The CDR3: CASSIRQGSKPQHF. CDR3 nucleotides: TGTGCCAGCAGCATACGGCAGGGGAGCAAGCCCCAGCATTTT.

The CDR3 here is CASSLVPGKAFF. The CDR3 region has the DNA TGTGCCAGCAGCTTAGTCCCAGGGAAGGCTTTCTTT. V is TRBV7-2 and J is TRBJ1-1; possible D gene TRBD1, 5 bases. V was trimmed by 1 base and J by 11 bases, leaving 11 bases between them. CDR1 and CDR2 (germline): SGHTA, FQGNSA. There are 12 residues in the CDR3.

The chain links TRBV10-3 to TRBJ2-5, with unresolved D. V was clipped by 4 bases and J by 3 bases, with 6 bases between them. The CDR3 consists of 12 residues. Per germline, CDR1 ENHRY and CDR2 SYGVKD. As DNA, the CDR3 is TGTGCCATCAGTGGACAAGAAGAGACCCAGTACTTC. It translates to CAISGQEETQYF.

The V call is TRBV4-1, the J call TRBJ1-5; tentative D call: TRBD1 (6 bases). In germline, CDR1 is MGHRA, CDR2 YSYEKL. The CDR3 spans 17 residues. V was cut by 1 base and J by 4 bases, with 17 bases left in between. The CDR3 coding sequence is TGCGCCAGCAGCCAAGCTCCGGGACACCTGGGGAATCAGCCCCAGCATTTT. It yields the protein CASSQAPGHLGNQPQHF.

The CDR3 DNA sequence: TGTGCCAGCATCCTTACAGATTCCTATGGCTACACCTTC. Translation: CASILTDSYGYTF. The chain is built from TRBV6-5 and TRBJ1-2; no clear D. This CDR3 comprises 13 residues. V lost 7 bases and J lost 4, with 13 bases in between. Germline V gene data show CDR1 as MNHEY and CDR2 as SVGAGI.

This chain connects TRBV2 to TRBJ2-1, with 8 positions matching TRBD2. Germline CDR1 is SNHLY and CDR2 is FYNNEI. There are 14 residues in the CDR3. V lost 6 bases, J lost 5 bases, and 6 bases stayed unmatched. The DNA for the CDR3 is TGTGCCAGCAGGCGGACGGGGGGGGACAATGAGCAGTTCTTC. The encoded protein is CASRRTGGDNEQFF.

The CDR3 reads CASSQEGPHGFSGVNEQFF. In DNA form, the CDR3 reads TGCGCCAGCAGCCAAGAAGGGCCCCATGGGTTTAGCGGTGTCAATGAGCAGTTCTTC. The chain employs TRBV4-1 and TRBJ2-1; D perhaps matches TRBD2 (6 bases). The germline CDR1 and CDR2 sequences are MGHRA and YSYEKL. The V gene lost 0 bases and the J gene lost 6 bases, with 24 bases spanning the gap. The CDR3 length is 19 residues.

The chain carries TRBV5-1 and TRBJ1-2, with a tentative D call TRBD1 (5 bases). The CDR3 length is 13 residues. With 5 bases removed from V and 2 bases from J, the gap between germline ends came to 10 bases. The V gene's germline CDR1 is SGHRS and CDR2 YFSETQ. In DNA form, the CDR3 reads TGCGCCAGCAGAGAGGACACAAACTATGGCTACACCTTC. It specifies CASREDTNYGYTF.

The chain combines TRBV6-5 with TRBJ1-6; 7 nucleotides match TRBD1. J lost 10 bases, V lost 8 bases, and 11 bases had no gene match. Germline CDR1 is MNHEY and CDR2 is SVGAGI. There are 14 residues in the CDR3. CDR3 DNA sequence: TGTGCCAGCTACTCAACAGGGGCCCGGTCACCCCTCCACTTT. Amino acid sequence: CASYSTGARSPLHF.

This clone was counted a few times. This CDR3 reads CASRVGVTGELFF. In DNA form, the CDR3 reads TGTGCCAGTAGAGTGGGCGTCACCGGGGAGCTGTTTTTT. The V and J genes are TRBV19 and TRBJ2-2; D remains unclear. Germline lookup yields CDR1 LNHDA and CDR2 SQIVND (reference sequence). Trimming cost V 6 bases and J 4 bases, with 9 bases left between them. The CDR3 spans 13 residues.

V gene TRBV4-1 combines with J gene TRBJ1-5, with 7 bases fitting TRBD1. Germline CDR1 MGHRA, CDR2 YSYEKL. J lost 6 bases, V lost 3 bases, and 8 bases had no gene match. This CDR3 comprises 15 residues. CDR3 bases: TGCGCCAGCAGCCACGACAGGGTTTCGAGTCAGCCCCAGCATTTT. Translation gives CASSHDRVSSQPQHF.

This clone turned up a few times. This chain joins TRBV7-8 and TRBJ2-1; TRBD2 matches 8 bases. V gave up 5 bases and J gave up 0 bases; unmatched junction bases: 12. The germline CDR1 and CDR2 sequences are SGHVS and FQNEAQ. This CDR3 has 18 residues. The CDR3 coding sequence is TGTGCCAGCAGCCGGCCTTCCAGCGGGAGCCTCTCCTACAATGAGCAGTTCTTC. Residues: CASSRPSSGSLSYNEQFF.

The chain couples TRBV5-1 to TRBJ1-4; D remains unclear. CDR1 SGHRS and CDR2 YFSETQ come from the germline V gene. The length of the CDR3 is 14 residues. Trimming left V 2 bases short and J 10 bases short, with 15 bases between. CDR3 residues: CASSFTGSKGKLFF. CDR3 DNA: TGCGCCAGCAGCTTCACGGGGAGTAAGGGAAAACTGTTTTTT.

J is TRBJ2-2 and V is TRBV9; 7 bases line up with TRBD1. This CDR3 is built from 14 residues. Germline CDR1 is SGDLS and CDR2 is YYNGEE. With V trimmed by 4 bases and J by 4 bases, 4 bases remained unmatched. This CDR3 is CASSTRTGTGELFF. The CDR3 region has the DNA TGTGCCAGCAGCACCCGGACAGGCACCGGGGAGCTGTTTTTT.

The chain joins TRBV18 to TRBJ1-1; D possibly corresponds to TRBD1 (6 bases). CDR3 length equals 14 residues. V lost 8 bases to trimming and J lost 4 bases, with 17 bases between them. Germline V gives CDR1 KGHSH, CDR2 LQKENI. CDR3 DNA: TGTGCCAGCGGCAGGCGGGGGGCTGGCACTGAAGCTTTCTTT. It specifies CASGRRGAGTEAFF.

The chain has TRBV7-8 and TRBJ1-5, with D unresolved. The CDR3 loop spans 14 amino acids. Trimming removed 1 base from V and 7 bases from J, with 11 bases in between. CDR1 is SGHVS, CDR2 FQNEAQ, per germline. CDR3 sequence reads: CASSLDGMSQPQHF. The DNA of the CDR3 is TGTGCCAGCAGCTTAGACGGTATGTCCCAGCCCCAGCATTTT.

The CDR3 reads CAISEILAGGRNEQFF. Here the CDR3 DNA reads TGTGCCATCAGTGAGATACTAGCGGGAGGCAGGAATGAGCAGTTCTTC. The chain carries TRBV10-3 and TRBJ2-1; TRBD2 matches 12 bases. The CDR3 has 16 amino acids. After removal of 2 bases from V and 7 bases from J, the junction contained 6 bases not matched to a gene. Germline values: CDR1 ENHRY, CDR2 SYGVKD.

This chain connects TRBV9 to TRBJ1-3; TRBD1 might be the D (6 bases). The germline gives CDR1 SGDLS, CDR2 YYNGEE. The CDR3 has 15 amino acids. V gave up 4 bases and J gave up 0 bases, with 11 bases separating them. The CDR3 DNA follows: TGTGCCAGCAGCCCTGGACAGACCTCTGGAAACACCATATATTTT. Translating gives CASSPGQTSGNTIYF.

J is TRBJ2-5 and V is TRBV5-5; TRBD2 is a possible D gene (5 bases). The CDR3 length is 14 residues. Per the germline V gene, CDR1 is SGHKS and CDR2 is YYEKEE (reference sequence). V was cut by 2 bases and J by 5 bases, with 13 bases left in between. The CDR3 region has the DNA TGTGCCAGCAGCTTAGAGGGAGCAAGCGAGACCCAGTACTTC. Translating gives CASSLEGASETQYF. Full variable domain (rest looked up from reference TRBV5-5 and TRBJ2-5): DAGVTQSPTHLIKTRGQQVTLRCSPISGHKSVSWYQQVLGQGPQFIFQYYEKEERGRGNFPDRFSARQFPNYSSELNVNALLLGDSALYLCASSLEGASETQYFGPGTRLLVL.